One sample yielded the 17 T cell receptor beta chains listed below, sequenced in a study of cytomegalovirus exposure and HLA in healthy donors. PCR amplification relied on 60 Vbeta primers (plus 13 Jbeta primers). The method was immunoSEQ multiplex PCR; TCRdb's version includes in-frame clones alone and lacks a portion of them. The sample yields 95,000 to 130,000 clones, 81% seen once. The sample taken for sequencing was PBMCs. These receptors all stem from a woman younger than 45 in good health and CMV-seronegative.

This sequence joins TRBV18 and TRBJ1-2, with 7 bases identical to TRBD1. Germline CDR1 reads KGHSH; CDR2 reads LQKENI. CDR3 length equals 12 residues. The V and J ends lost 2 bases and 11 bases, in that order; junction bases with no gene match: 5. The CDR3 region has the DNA TGTGCCAGCTCACCAGGACAGGCTGGTTACACCTTC. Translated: CASSPGQAGYTF.

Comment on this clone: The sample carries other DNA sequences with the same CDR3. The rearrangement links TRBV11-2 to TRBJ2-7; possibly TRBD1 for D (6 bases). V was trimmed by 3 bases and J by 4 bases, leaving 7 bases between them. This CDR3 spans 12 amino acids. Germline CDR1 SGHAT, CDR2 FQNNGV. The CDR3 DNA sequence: TGTGCCAGCAGCTTTCAGGGGTACGAGCAGTACTTC. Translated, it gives CASSFQGYEQYF. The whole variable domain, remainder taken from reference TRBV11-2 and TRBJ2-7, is EAGVAQSPRYKIIEKRQSVAFWCNPISGHATLYWYQQILGQGPKLLIQFQNNGVVDDSQLPKDRFSAERLKGVDSTLKIQPAKLEDSAVYLCASSFQGYEQYFGPGTRLTVT.

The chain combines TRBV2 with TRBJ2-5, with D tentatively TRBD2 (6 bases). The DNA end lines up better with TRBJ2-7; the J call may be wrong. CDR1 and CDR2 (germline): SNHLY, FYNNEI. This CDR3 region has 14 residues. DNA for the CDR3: TGTGCCAGCAGTGAAAAGTCTAGCGCGTACGAGCAGTACTTC. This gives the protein CASSEKSSAYEQYF.

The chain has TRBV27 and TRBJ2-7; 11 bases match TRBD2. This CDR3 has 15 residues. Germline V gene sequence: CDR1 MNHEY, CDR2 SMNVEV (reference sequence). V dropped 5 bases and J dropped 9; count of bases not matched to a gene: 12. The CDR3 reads CASSPIAGGRRGQYF. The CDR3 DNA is TGTGCCAGCAGTCCCATAGCGGGAGGGCGTCGGGGGCAGTACTTC.

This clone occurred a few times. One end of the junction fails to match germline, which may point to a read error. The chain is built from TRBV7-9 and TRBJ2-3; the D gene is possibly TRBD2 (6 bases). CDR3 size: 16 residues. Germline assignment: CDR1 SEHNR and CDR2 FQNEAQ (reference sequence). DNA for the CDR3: TGTTCCAGCAGCTTAGTCCCTAGCGACGCCACAGATACGCAGTATTTT. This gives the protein CSSSLVPSDATDTQYF.

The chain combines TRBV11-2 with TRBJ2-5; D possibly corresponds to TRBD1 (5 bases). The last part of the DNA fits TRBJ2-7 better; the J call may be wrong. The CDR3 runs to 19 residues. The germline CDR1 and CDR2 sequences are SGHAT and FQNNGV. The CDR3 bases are TGTGCCAGCAGCTTAGGCGAAATTTATGGGGCCAGCCTCACCTACGAGCAGTACTTC. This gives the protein CASSLGEIYGASLTYEQYF.

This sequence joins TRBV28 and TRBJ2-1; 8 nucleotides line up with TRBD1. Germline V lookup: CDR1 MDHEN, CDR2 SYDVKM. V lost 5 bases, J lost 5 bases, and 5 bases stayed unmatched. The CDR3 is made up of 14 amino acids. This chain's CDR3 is CASSRGQADNEQFF. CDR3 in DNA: TGTGCCAGCAGTCGGGGACAGGCCGACAATGAGCAGTTCTTC.

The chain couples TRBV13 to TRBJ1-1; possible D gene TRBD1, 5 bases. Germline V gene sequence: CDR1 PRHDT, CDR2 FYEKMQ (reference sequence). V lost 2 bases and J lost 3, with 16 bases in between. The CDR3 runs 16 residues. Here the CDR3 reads CASSLRTKRPDTEAFF. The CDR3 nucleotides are TGTGCCAGCAGCTTACGGACAAAACGGCCTGACACTGAAGCTTTCTTT.

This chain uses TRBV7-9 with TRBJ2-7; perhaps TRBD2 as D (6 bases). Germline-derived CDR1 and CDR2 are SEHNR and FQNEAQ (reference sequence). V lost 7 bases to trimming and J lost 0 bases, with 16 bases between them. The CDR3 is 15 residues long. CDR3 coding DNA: TGTGCCAGCACCTCCGGGGGTCCAAGCTCCTACGAGCAGTACTTC. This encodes CASTSGGPSSYEQYF.

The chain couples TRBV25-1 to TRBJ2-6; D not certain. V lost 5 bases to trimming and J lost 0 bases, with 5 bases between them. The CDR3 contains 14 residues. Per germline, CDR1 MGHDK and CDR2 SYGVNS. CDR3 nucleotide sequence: TGTGCCAGCAGTTCGAGCTCTGGGGCCAACGTCCTGACTTTC. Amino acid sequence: CASSSSSGANVLTF.

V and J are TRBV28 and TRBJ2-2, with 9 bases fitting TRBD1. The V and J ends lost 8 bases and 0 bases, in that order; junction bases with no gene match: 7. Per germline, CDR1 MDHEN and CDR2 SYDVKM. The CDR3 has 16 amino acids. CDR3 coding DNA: TGTGCCAGCGGGGACAGGGAATTGTCGAACACCGGGGAGCTGTTTTTT. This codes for CASGDRELSNTGELFF.

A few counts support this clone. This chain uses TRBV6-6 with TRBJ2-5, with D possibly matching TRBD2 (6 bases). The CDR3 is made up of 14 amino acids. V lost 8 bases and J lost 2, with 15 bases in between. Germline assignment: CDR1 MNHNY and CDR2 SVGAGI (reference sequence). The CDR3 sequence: CASSRTGTQETQYF. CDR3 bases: TGTGCCAGCTCGCGGACTGGGACTCAAGAGACCCAGTACTTC.

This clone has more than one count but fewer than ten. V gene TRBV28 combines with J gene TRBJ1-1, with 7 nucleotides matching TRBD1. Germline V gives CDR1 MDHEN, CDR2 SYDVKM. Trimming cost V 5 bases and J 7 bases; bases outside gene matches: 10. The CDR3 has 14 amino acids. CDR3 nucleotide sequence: TGTGCCAGCAGTCAGGGGACAGCTACGGTTGAAGCTTTCTTT. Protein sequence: CASSQGTATVEAFF.

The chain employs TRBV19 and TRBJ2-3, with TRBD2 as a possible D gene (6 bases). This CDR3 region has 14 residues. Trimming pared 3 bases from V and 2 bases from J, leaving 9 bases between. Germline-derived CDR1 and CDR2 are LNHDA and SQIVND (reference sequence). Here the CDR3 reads CASSMGTFTDTQYF. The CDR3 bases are TGTGCCAGTAGTATGGGGACTTTCACAGATACGCAGTATTTT.

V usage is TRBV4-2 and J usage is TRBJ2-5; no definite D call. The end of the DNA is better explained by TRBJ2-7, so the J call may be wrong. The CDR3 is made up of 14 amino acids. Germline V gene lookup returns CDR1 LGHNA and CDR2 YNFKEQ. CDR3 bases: TGTGCCAGCAGCCAAGATCGTCTCTCCTACGAGCAGTACTTC. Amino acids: CASSQDRLSYEQYF.

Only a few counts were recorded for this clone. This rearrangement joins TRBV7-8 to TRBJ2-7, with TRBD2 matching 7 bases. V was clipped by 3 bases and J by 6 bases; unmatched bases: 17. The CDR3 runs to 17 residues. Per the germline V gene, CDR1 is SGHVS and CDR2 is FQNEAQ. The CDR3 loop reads CASSFQVFSPSGGEQYF. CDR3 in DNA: TGTGCCAGCAGCTTTCAGGTCTTTTCCCCCTCGGGGGGCGAGCAGTACTTC.

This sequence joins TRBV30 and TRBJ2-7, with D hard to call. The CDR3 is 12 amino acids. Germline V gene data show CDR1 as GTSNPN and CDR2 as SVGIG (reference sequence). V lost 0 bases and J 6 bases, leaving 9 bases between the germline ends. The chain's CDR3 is CAWSVPLREQYF. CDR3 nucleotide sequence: TGTGCCTGGAGTGTACCCCTACGCGAGCAGTACTTC.